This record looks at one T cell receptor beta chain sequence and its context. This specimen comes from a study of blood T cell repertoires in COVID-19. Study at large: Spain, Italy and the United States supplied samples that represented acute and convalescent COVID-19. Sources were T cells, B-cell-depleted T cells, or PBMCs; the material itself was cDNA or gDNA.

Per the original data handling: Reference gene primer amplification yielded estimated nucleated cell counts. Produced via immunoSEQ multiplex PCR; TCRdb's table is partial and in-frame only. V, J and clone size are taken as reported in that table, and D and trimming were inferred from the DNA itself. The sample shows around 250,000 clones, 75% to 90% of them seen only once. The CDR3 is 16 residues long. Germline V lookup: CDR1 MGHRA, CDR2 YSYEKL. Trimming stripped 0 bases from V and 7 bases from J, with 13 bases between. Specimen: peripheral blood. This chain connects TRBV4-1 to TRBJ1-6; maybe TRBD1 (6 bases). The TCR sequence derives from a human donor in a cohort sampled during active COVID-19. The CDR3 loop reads CASSQELGAHNSPLHF. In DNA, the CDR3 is TGCGCCAGCAGCCAAGAGTTGGGGGCGCACAATTCACCCCTCCACTTT.